The present TCR beta chain was sequenced within a study of T cells after yellow fever vaccination. There are many counts of this clonotype. CDR1 and CDR2 from the germline V gene are MGHRA and YSYEKL. The CDR3 loop spans 14 amino acids. V lost 0 bases, J lost 5 bases, and 5 bases lay in between. One entry per CDR3 protein, called by TCRdb with MiXCR from the 5' RACE reads. The sample carries some 320,000 distinct CDR3 sequences, 3.5% to 4.5% recorded once. This TCR was recovered from a man aged 18-30 years who received the YFV17D yellow fever vaccine. The chain joins TRBV4-1 to TRBJ1-6; D possibly corresponds to TRBD1 (5 bases). The source was PBMCs, collected 15 days after the yellow fever booster vaccination. For the CDR3, the DNA is TGCGCCAGCAGCCAAGAAGGGGATAATTCACCCCTCCACTTT. Protein product: CASSQEGDNSPLHF.